This T cell receptor beta chain appears in the sequencing data of a study of blood T cells in healthy people across ages. Roughly 10 milliliters of peripheral blood were drawn from each donor into EDTA-treated tubes. A minimum of 6 micrograms of total RNA was extracted per sample. General study results and limits: More naive CD4+ cells and higher diversity were found in long-lived than in aged donors.

Primers used in a second PCR of roughly 6 to 12 cycles were a sample-barcoded 5' primer and a J-beta primer mix. MiXCR was run by TCRdb on the 5' RACE reads, yielding one entry per CDR3 protein. The top ten clones hold around 4% of a sample with 1.5 million to 1.9 million distinct CDR3 sequences, roughly 43% of them seen once. V lost 3 bases, J lost 13 bases, and 13 bases lay in between. Germline V gene data show CDR1 as KGHSH and CDR2 as LQKENI. The CDR3 has 12 residues. In the case of this clonotype: Its antigen remains unknown.

This receptor was taken from a woman between 18 and 29 years old in good health. The gene calls are TRBV18 and TRBJ2-1, with D possibly being TRBD2 (6 bases). The material sequenced was blood. DNA of the CDR3: TGTGCCAGCTCACCTGCGGGGACCACTCAGTTCTTC. As protein: CASSPAGTTQFF.